The 28 T cell receptor beta chains below all came from one sample that was sequenced in a study of T cell responses to AZD1222 COVID-19 vaccine (dated by TCRdb to about 2021). The receptor library was made with the immunoSEQ multiplex PCR assay. In TCRdb, the immuneACCESS table is reduced to in-frame sequences with V and J assigned. These tables do not hold every clone; where another copy was compared, an unresolved V gene accounts for under half, and the others remain unexplained. This sample lists roughly 55,000 clones; nearly 90% were detected once. Just under 4% of the sample belongs to the ten largest clones. The time point label here, explained by the study, means: baseline before first vaccination. The starting material was peripheral blood, obtained on day 0 of AZD1222 vaccination. The receptors come from an adult in good health.

V usage is TRBV29-1 and J usage is TRBJ2-3; 7 positions match TRBD2. The CDR3 has 15 residues. CDR1 SQVTM and CDR2 ANQGSEA come from the germline V gene. Trimming at V came to 3 bases and at J to 8 bases, leaving 14 bases not matched to a gene. The CDR3 DNA follows: TGCAGCGTTGAGGGTGAAAGCGGGGACCTCAGTACGCAGTATTTT. Amino acids: CSVEGESGDLSTQYF.

The rearrangement links TRBV13 to TRBJ2-3; 11 nucleotides align to TRBD2. Germline V CDR1 and CDR2: PRHDT, FYEKMQ (reference sequence). Trimming removed 5 bases from V and 8 bases from J; junction bases left unmatched: 15. CDR3 size: 17 residues. CDR3: CASSAKRGLAGGLTQYF. DNA of the CDR3: TGTGCCAGCAGCGCCAAAAGGGGGCTAGCGGGGGGCCTTACGCAGTATTTT.

This clone has just a few counts. The chain combines TRBV18 with TRBJ1-3; D unclear. The germline CDR1 and CDR2 sequences are KGHSH and LQKENI. The CDR3 length is 15 residues. V dropped 0 bases and J dropped 0 bases, with 6 bases sitting between them. In DNA form, the CDR3 reads TGTGCCAGCTCACCACCGTCAGTCTCTGGAAACACCATATATTTT. This codes for CASSPPSVSGNTIYF.

The chain joins TRBV10-3 to TRBJ2-7, with D unclear. V was shortened by 0 bases and J by 6 bases, with 9 bases between the two germline ends. CDR1 is ENHRY and CDR2 is SYGVKD in the germline V gene. This CDR3 is 13 amino acids long. For the CDR3, the DNA is TGTGCCATCAGTGAGTCGGCCCTGGGCGAGCAGTACTTC. This translates into CAISESALGEQYF.

This sequence joins TRBV11-2 and TRBJ1-5; D not certain. CDR1 SGHAT and CDR2 FQNNGV come from the germline V gene. Between the trimmed V and J ends, which lost 0 bases and 6 bases, there was a span of 12 bases. The CDR3 covers 15 residues. As DNA, the CDR3 is TGTGCCAGCAGCTTAGAGGGGATGAGTGGTCAGCCCCAGCATTTT. It translates to CASSLEGMSGQPQHF.

This rearrangement joins TRBV6-6 to TRBJ1-5, with TRBD1 matching 7 bases. Germline V gives CDR1 MNHNY, CDR2 SVGAGI (reference sequence). The J segment lost 0 bases and the V segment lost 5 bases, leaving 10 bases of the junction unmatched. The CDR3 covers 17 residues. This chain's CDR3 is CASSPPRTGNSNQPQHF. As DNA, the CDR3 is TGTGCCAGCAGTCCTCCTCGGACAGGAAATAGCAATCAGCCCCAGCATTTT.

This chain links TRBV9 with TRBJ1-6, with 7 bases fitting TRBD1. The V gene end was trimmed by 7 bases and the J gene end by 12 bases; junction bases not matched to a gene: 4. CDR3 length equals 11 residues. Germline assignment: CDR1 SGDLS and CDR2 YYNGEE. The CDR3 nucleotides read TGTGCCAGCGAAGGGGGCGGACCCCTCCACTTT. Its translation is CASEGGGPLHF.

The V and J genes are TRBV9 and TRBJ2-3; 8 positions agree with TRBD1. Germline-derived CDR1 and CDR2 are SGDLS and YYNGEE. The CDR3 is 16 amino acids. J was trimmed by 1 base and V by 2 bases; bases with no gene match: 6. The CDR3 loop is CASSVGTGPRTDTQYF. The CDR3 coding sequence is TGTGCCAGCAGCGTCGGGACAGGACCTCGCACAGATACGCAGTATTTT.

The chain combines TRBV19 with TRBJ1-2, with 7 bases fitting TRBD1. Trimming at V came to 6 bases and at J to 6 bases, leaving 7 bases not matched to a gene. CDR3 size: 13 residues. CDR1 is LNHDA and CDR2 is SQIVND in the germline V gene (reference sequence). DNA for the CDR3: TGTGCCAGTAGCAACAGGGGATCGCATGGCTACACCTTC. Its protein is CASSNRGSHGYTF. The full variable domain, completed using reference TRBV19 and TRBJ1-2, is DGGITQSPKYLFRKEGQNVTLSCEQNLNHDAMYWYRQDPGQGLRLIYYSQIVNDFQKGDIAEGYSVSREKKESFPLTVTSAQKNPTAFYLCASSNRGSHGYTFGSGTRLTVV.

V usage is TRBV6-5 and J usage is TRBJ2-1; D uncertain. Germline V gene sequence: CDR1 MNHEY, CDR2 SVGAGI. The CDR3 spans 14 residues. The V end lost 2 bases, the J end lost 6 bases, and 11 bases lay between the germline ends. In DNA, the CDR3 is TGTGCCAGCAGTTACCCGGGCCGTCCCAATGAGCAGTTCTTC. Translated, it gives CASSYPGRPNEQFF.

This clone was observed a few times. CDR3 DNA sequence: TGTGCCAGCAGCCCCCGACAGGGGGTCCAAGAGACCCAGTACTTC. It translates to CASSPRQGVQETQYF. This rearrangement joins TRBV7-9 to TRBJ2-5, with TRBD1 identical over 9 bases. CDR3 length: 15 amino acids. The germline V gene has CDR1 SEHNR and CDR2 FQNEAQ (reference sequence). The V segment lost 5 bases and the J segment 1 base; nucleotides outside the gene matches: 5.

This clone was counted only a few times. The chain employs TRBV7-2 and TRBJ1-1; TRBD1 is a possible D gene (5 bases). V lost 3 bases and J 3 bases, leaving 11 bases between the germline ends. The CDR3 has 14 residues. The germline gives CDR1 SGHTA, CDR2 FQGNSA. CDR3: CASSFRGSDTEAFF. The CDR3 region has the DNA TGTGCCAGCAGCTTCCGGGGCTCGGACACTGAAGCTTTCTTT.

This clone was seen more than once but under ten times. The CDR3 is CASSLEGTGWSSAFF. In DNA, the CDR3 is TGTGCCAGCAGCTTAGAGGGGACAGGCTGGTCTTCAGCTTTCTTT. The chain has TRBV7-2 and TRBJ1-1; 8 nucleotides match TRBD1. The CDR3 is 15 amino acids. Germline V gives CDR1 SGHTA, CDR2 FQGNSA. Unmatched junction bases numbered 11, after V lost 1 base and J lost 10 bases.

The rearrangement joins TRBV30 to TRBJ2-1; D may be TRBD2 (5 bases). Germline assignment: CDR1 GTSNPN and CDR2 SVGIG (reference sequence). V was shortened by 0 bases and J by 9 bases, with 6 bases between the two germline ends. This CDR3 comprises 11 residues. The CDR3 is CAWSVGSEQFF. Written as DNA, the CDR3 is TGTGCCTGGAGTGTTGGGAGTGAGCAGTTCTTC.

The chain has TRBV18 and TRBJ1-6; tentative D call: TRBD1 (5 bases). This CDR3 has 15 amino acids. The V gene lost 6 bases and the J gene lost 7 bases, with 16 bases spanning the gap. Germline V CDR1 and CDR2: KGHSH, LQKENI. CDR3 coding DNA: TGTGCCAGCTCCTTTACGGGCCGGGGCAATTCACCCCTCCACTTT. Encoded protein: CASSFTGRGNSPLHF. Full variable domain (outside the CDR3, taken from reference TRBV18 and TRBJ1-6): NAGVMQNPRHLVRRRGQEARLRCSPMKGHSHVYWYRQLPEEGLKFMVYLQKENIIDESGMPKERFSAEFPKEGPSILRIQQVVRGDSAAYFCASSFTGRGNSPLHFGNGTRLTVT.

This CDR3 is CASSLWTQDGYTF. CDR3 nucleotide sequence: TGCGCCAGCAGCTTGTGGACGCAGGATGGCTACACCTTC. The chain employs TRBV5-1 and TRBJ1-2; D is uncertain. Looked up from germline, CDR1 is SGHRS and CDR2 is YFSETQ. The CDR3 has 13 residues. The V end was cut by 1 base, the J end by 6 bases, with 10 bases between.

The gene calls are TRBV15 and TRBJ2-7; tentative D call: TRBD2 (6 bases). The germline CDR1 and CDR2 sequences are LNHNV and YYDKDF (reference sequence). The CDR3 sequence is 15 residues long. V lost 0 bases and J lost 3, with 12 bases in between. The CDR3 region has the DNA TGTGCCACCAGCAGAGATGCCGGGAGCAACTACGAGCAGTACTTC. Translating gives CATSRDAGSNYEQYF.

The chain couples TRBV13 to TRBJ2-3; 14 nucleotides match TRBD2. J was trimmed by 6 bases and V by 5 bases; bases with no gene match: 7. This CDR3 comprises 16 residues. The germline CDR1 and CDR2 sequences are PRHDT and FYEKMQ (reference sequence). The CDR3, as DNA: TGTGCCAGCAGCAGCCGGACTAGCGGGGGGCGGGATACGCAGTATTTT. It encodes CASSSRTSGGRDTQYF.

The V and J genes are TRBV6-5 and TRBJ1-5; 7 bases align to TRBD1. CDR1 is MNHEY, CDR2 SVGAGI, per germline. V was clipped by 6 bases and J by 2 bases; unmatched bases: 7. There are 15 residues in the CDR3. Written as DNA, the CDR3 is TGTGCCAGCAGGACGACAGGGTCGGGCAATCAGCCCCAGCATTTT. Translated, it gives CASRTTGSGNQPQHF.

The CDR3 DNA reads TGTGCCTGGAGTCACGGGGCTCGACGCACAGATACGCAGTATTTT. Its translation: CAWSHGARRTDTQYF. The V and J genes are TRBV30 and TRBJ2-3, with D possibly being TRBD1 or TRBD2 (5 bases each). V dropped 2 bases and J dropped 1 base, with 13 bases sitting between them. The CDR3 spans 15 residues. Germline-derived CDR1 and CDR2 are GTSNPN and SVGIG (reference sequence).

The chain combines TRBV7-2 with TRBJ2-5; D is uncertain. Germline lookup yields CDR1 SGHTA and CDR2 FQGNSA. V gave up 0 bases and J gave up 2 bases, with 4 bases separating them. The CDR3 runs 13 residues. CDR3 amino acids: CASSLAVQETQYF. Here the CDR3 DNA reads TGTGCCAGCAGCTTAGCGGTGCAAGAGACCCAGTACTTC.

The CDR3 here is CASSTSGGATDTQYF. CDR3 nucleotides: TGTGCCAGCTCGACTAGCGGGGGCGCCACAGATACGCAGTATTTT. The V gene is TRBV18, the J gene TRBJ2-3; 12 bases fit TRBD2. CDR3 length equals 15 residues. In germline, CDR1 is KGHSH, CDR2 LQKENI. V gave up 6 bases and J gave up 2 bases; unmatched junction bases: 3.

J is TRBJ1-1 and V is TRBV4-3; unclear D gene. The CDR3 consists of 13 residues. V was pared by 0 bases and J by 0 bases, with 2 bases between. CDR1 is LGHNA and CDR2 is YSLEER in the germline V gene. The CDR3 sequence: CASSQELNTEAFF. DNA for the CDR3: TGCGCCAGCAGCCAAGAGTTGAACACTGAAGCTTTCTTT.

CDR3 sequence reads: CASSLGGTGVIHEQYF. Written as DNA, the CDR3 is TGTGCCAGCAGCTTAGGTGGGACAGGGGTTATCCACGAGCAGTACTTC. V and J are TRBV7-9 and TRBJ2-7, with TRBD1 matching over 10 bases. CDR1 and CDR2 from the germline V gene are SEHNR and FQNEAQ (reference sequence). The CDR3 covers 16 residues. V lost 1 base to trimming and J lost 5 bases; unmatched junction nucleotides: 8.

The chain uses TRBV6-1 and TRBJ1-1; D is unclear. The germline CDR1 and CDR2 sequences are MNHNS and SASEGT. The length of the CDR3 is 10 residues. Deletions cut 3 bases from V and 8 bases from J, with 4 bases between. The CDR3, as DNA: TGTGCCAGCAGTGACAGGGAAGCTTTCTTT. Translating gives CASSDREAFF.

This rearrangement joins TRBV5-1 to TRBJ1-4; D uncertain. Germline CDR1 SGHRS, CDR2 YFSETQ. V was shortened by 1 base and J by 6 bases, with 13 bases between the two germline ends. The CDR3 extends over 15 amino acids. CDR3 sequence: CASSLTGRRDEKLFF. CDR3 nucleotides: TGCGCCAGCAGCTTGACCGGCCGCCGGGATGAAAAACTGTTTTTT. The full variable domain, in which reference TRBV5-1 and TRBJ1-4 provide the parts outside the CDR3, is KAGVTQTPRYLIKTRGQQVTLSCSPISGHRSVSWYQQTPGQGLQFLFEYFSETQRNKGNFPGRFSGRQFSNSRSEMNVSTLELGDSALYLCASSLTGRRDEKLFFGSGTQLSVL.

The chain couples TRBV19 to TRBJ2-7; TRBD1 is a possible D gene (6 bases). V gave up 7 bases and J gave up 5 bases, with 18 bases separating them. Germline V gene lookup returns CDR1 LNHDA and CDR2 SQIVND (reference sequence). This CDR3 has 14 amino acids. In DNA form, the CDR3 reads TGTGCCAGTAAGGACAGTCACCTCGTCCACGAGCAGTACTTC. Translation gives CASKDSHLVHEQYF.

The rearrangement links TRBV28 to TRBJ1-2; the D gene is possibly TRBD1 (6 bases). The V gene lost 1 base and the J gene lost 8 bases, with 8 bases spanning the gap. CDR3 length: 12 amino acids. Germline loops: CDR1 MDHEN, CDR2 SYDVKM. CDR3 sequence (DNA): TGTGCCAGCAGTTTATCGACAGGAGGCTACACCTTC. This codes for CASSLSTGGYTF.